These 16 T cell receptor beta chains were sequenced from one sample in a study of blood T cell repertoires in COVID-19. Generated by immunoSEQ multiplex PCR, the TCRdb table keeps only in-frame clones and is missing some. The sample has some 250,000 clones, approximately 85% seen once; the top ten hold 12%. Sequencing was carried out using peripheral blood. Source of these receptors: a woman aged 55-70 years with active or convalescent COVID-19.

V usage is TRBV4-1 and J usage is TRBJ2-1; 10 bases match TRBD2. Germline CDR1 reads MGHRA; CDR2 reads YSYEKL. J gave up 8 bases and V 2 bases, and 6 bases lay outside the gene matches. The CDR3 spans 15 residues. CDR3 in amino acids: CASSQTGTSVYEQFF. As DNA, the CDR3 is TGCGCCAGCAGCCAAACCGGGACTAGCGTTTATGAGCAGTTCTTC.

This clone was picked up one time. The chain combines TRBV30 with TRBJ1-2; D is perhaps TRBD1 (5 bases). Trimming shortened V by 4 bases and J by 4 bases, and 16 bases separated the two germline ends. Germline loops: CDR1 GTSNPN, CDR2 SVGIG (reference sequence). The CDR3 has 14 residues. CDR3 region: CAWTSIQGSYGYTF. The CDR3 nucleotides read TGTGCCTGGACCTCGATTCAGGGTTCCTATGGCTACACCTTC.

The chain is built from TRBV12-3 or TRBV12-4 and TRBJ1-6; possibly TRBD1 for D (6 bases). With 5 bases removed from V and 8 bases from J, the gap between germline ends came to 10 bases. This CDR3 has 13 residues. The CDR3 protein is CASSLRTDSPLHF. The CDR3 DNA sequence: TGTGCCAGCAGTCTCCGGACAGATTCACCCCTCCACTTT.

At least ten counts were recorded for this clone. The chain links TRBV5-1 to TRBJ1-4; D might be TRBD1 (6 bases). The germline V gene encodes CDR1 SGHRS and CDR2 YFSETQ. The CDR3 loop spans 15 amino acids. V was clipped by 1 base and J by 7 bases, with 14 bases between them. CDR3 in amino acids: CASSLNGQGSEKLFF. As DNA, the CDR3 is TGCGCCAGCAGCTTGAATGGCCAGGGGAGTGAAAAACTGTTTTTT.

V usage is TRBV6-5 and J usage is TRBJ2-7; D may be TRBD1 (5 bases). The V and J ends lost 2 bases and 3 bases respectively, with 14 bases between them. The CDR3 totals 15 residues. Germline assignment: CDR1 MNHEY and CDR2 SVGAGI. The CDR3 region is CASSYGGQGNYEQYF. The CDR3 nucleotides are TGTGCCAGCAGTTACGGTGGGCAGGGAAACTACGAGCAGTACTTC.

This clone occurred a few times. V and J are TRBV5-6 and TRBJ2-1; weak D call: TRBD2 (6 bases). Germline CDR1 SGHDT, CDR2 YYEEEE. This CDR3 has 13 amino acids. Between the trimmed V and J ends, which lost 1 base and 6 bases, there was a span of 8 bases. CDR3 region: CASSLTSTNEQFF. The CDR3 DNA sequence: TGTGCCAGCAGCTTGACTAGCACCAATGAGCAGTTCTTC.

The gene calls are TRBV3-1 (or the pseudogene TRBV3-2) and TRBJ2-7; D unresolved. V was shortened by 0 bases and J by 3 bases, with 6 bases between the two germline ends. The germline gives CDR1 LGHDT, CDR2 YNNKEL (reference sequence). This CDR3 has 13 residues. Here the CDR3 DNA reads TGTGCCAGCAGCCAAGAGGCAGTCTACGAGCAGTACTTC. Translated: CASSQEAVYEQYF.

The chain combines TRBV4-3 with TRBJ1-6; 9 nucleotides match TRBD1. CDR3 length: 15 residues. V lost 1 base to trimming and J lost 10 bases; unmatched junction nucleotides: 5. Germline V lookup: CDR1 LGHNA, CDR2 YSLEER. For the CDR3, the DNA is TGCGCCAGCAGCCAAGTGGACAGGGGCGCGTCACCCCTCCACTTT. It codes for CASSQVDRGASPLHF.

The CDR3 region is CAWSYLAGGPYEQYF. In DNA, the CDR3 is TGTGCCTGGAGTTATCTAGCGGGGGGGCCATACGAGCAGTACTTC. J is TRBJ2-7 and V is TRBV30; 12 nucleotides agree with TRBD2. V lost 2 bases to trimming and J lost 4 bases; unmatched junction nucleotides: 6. Germline assignment: CDR1 GTSNPN and CDR2 SVGIG (reference sequence). The CDR3 is 15 amino acids.

The gene calls are TRBV5-1 and TRBJ2-5; tentatively, D is TRBD2 (6 bases). V lost 0 bases to trimming and J lost 1 base, with 10 bases between them. Per the germline V gene, CDR1 is SGHRS and CDR2 is YFSETQ. The CDR3 is 15 amino acids. The CDR3 loop is CASSLGGVRQETQYF. CDR3 coding DNA: TGCGCCAGCAGCTTGGGGGGGGTTCGCCAAGAGACCCAGTACTTC.

The chain links TRBV18 to TRBJ1-1, with TRBD1 matching 9 bases. Losses at the gene ends were 4 bases for V and 2 bases for J; bases not matched to a gene: 20. The CDR3 has 20 residues. Germline loops: CDR1 KGHSH, CDR2 LQKENI. CDR3 region: CASSRARIPRGTGYNTEAFF. Here the CDR3 DNA reads TGTGCCAGCTCACGAGCACGGATCCCCCGTGGGACAGGGTATAACACTGAAGCTTTCTTT.

The chain is built from TRBV3-1 (or the pseudogene TRBV3-2) and TRBJ1-1; no definite D call. The ends were cut back, 4 bases at V and 2 bases at J, with 11 bases in the middle. The CDR3 totals 14 residues. Germline V CDR1 and CDR2: LGHDT, YNNKEL (reference sequence). The CDR3, as DNA: TGTGCCAGCAGCCTCTCATGCCTAAACACTGAAGCTTTCTTT. Its translation is CASSLSCLNTEAFF.

The chain links TRBV19 to TRBJ2-5, with 8 positions matching TRBD2. This CDR3 spans 15 amino acids. The J segment lost 1 base and the V segment lost 3 bases, leaving 4 bases of the junction unmatched. Germline values: CDR1 LNHDA, CDR2 SQIVND (reference sequence). The CDR3 nucleotides read TGTGCCAGTAGTATTGGTAGCGGGGCCCAAGAGACCCAGTACTTC. Translating it yields CASSIGSGAQETQYF.

This chain joins TRBV14 and TRBJ2-1; D is possibly TRBD1 (7 bases). Trimming stripped 2 bases from V and 8 bases from J, with 13 bases between. The CDR3 is 14 amino acids. The germline gives CDR1 SGHDN, CDR2 FVKESK. The CDR3 DNA follows: TGTGCCAGCAGCCAACAGGGGGGCATCGATGAGCAGTTCTTC. As protein: CASSQQGGIDEQFF.

The chain employs TRBV5-1 and TRBJ2-1, with D tentatively TRBD1 (6 bases). The CDR3 contains 15 residues. V dropped 4 bases and J dropped 5 bases, with 16 bases sitting between them. Germline V lookup: CDR1 SGHRS, CDR2 YFSETQ. The CDR3 region has the DNA TGCGCCAGCAGCGGGCTCGGCAGGGGAGACAATGAGCAGTTCTTC. It translates to CASSGLGRGDNEQFF.

The chain links TRBV27 to TRBJ1-6, with 8 bases identical to TRBD1. V shed 6 bases and J 9 bases; nucleotides not matched to a gene: 7. Germline-derived CDR1 and CDR2 are MNHEY and SMNVEV (reference sequence). The CDR3 has 14 residues. CDR3 amino acids: CASSPDRVGSPLHF. CDR3 in DNA: TGTGCCAGCAGCCCGGACAGGGTGGGTTCACCCCTCCACTTT.